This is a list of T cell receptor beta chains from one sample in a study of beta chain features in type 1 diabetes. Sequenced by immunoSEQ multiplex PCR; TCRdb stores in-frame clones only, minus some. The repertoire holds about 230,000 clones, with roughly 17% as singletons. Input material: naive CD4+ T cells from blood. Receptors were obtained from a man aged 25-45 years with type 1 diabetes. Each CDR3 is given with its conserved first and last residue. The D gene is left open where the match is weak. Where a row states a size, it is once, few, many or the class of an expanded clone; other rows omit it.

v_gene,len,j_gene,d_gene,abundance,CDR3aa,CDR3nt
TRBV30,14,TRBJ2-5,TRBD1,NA,CAWSRTGGVETQYF,TGTGCCTGGAGCCGGACAGGGGGCGTCGAGACCCAGTACTTC
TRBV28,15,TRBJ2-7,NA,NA,CASQGGSFLGYEQYF,TGTGCCAGCCAAGGCGGATCATTCTTAGGCTACGAGCAGTACTTC
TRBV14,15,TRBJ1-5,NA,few,CASSLSGTTGQPQHF,TGTGCCAGCAGCCTTTCCGGGACCACGGGTCAGCCCCAGCATTTT
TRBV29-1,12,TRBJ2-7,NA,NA,CSVVVGPYEQYF,TGCAGCGTTGTGGTAGGGCCCTACGAGCAGTACTTC
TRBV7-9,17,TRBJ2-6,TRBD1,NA,CASSPGQGVAGANVLTF,TGTGCCAGCAGCCCGGGACAGGGGGTTGCTGGGGCCAACGTCCTGACTTTC
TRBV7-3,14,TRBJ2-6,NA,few,CASSQTFGANVLTF,TGTGCCAGCAGCCAAACCTTTGGGGCCAACGTCCTGACTTTC
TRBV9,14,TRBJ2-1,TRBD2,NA,CASSVELARDEQFF,TGTGCCAGCAGCGTAGAACTAGCGCGGGATGAGCAGTTCTTC
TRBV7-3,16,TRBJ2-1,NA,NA,CASSYGTLLGRNEQFF,TGTGCCAGCAGCTACGGGACCCTCCTTGGGAGGAATGAGCAGTTCTTC
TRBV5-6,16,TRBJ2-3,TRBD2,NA,CASSLRIAGYTDTQYF,TGTGCCAGCAGCTTGAGGATAGCGGGTTACACAGATACGCAGTATTTT
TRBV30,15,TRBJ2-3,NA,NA,CAWSVQWKNTDTQYF,TGTGCCTGGAGTGTACAATGGAAAAACACAGATACGCAGTATTTT
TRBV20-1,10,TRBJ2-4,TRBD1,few,CSADREIQYF,TGCAGTGCTGACAGGGAAATTCAGTACTTC
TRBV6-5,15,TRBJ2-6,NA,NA,CASSGSSSGANVLTF,TGTGCCAGCAGTGGGAGTAGCTCTGGGGCCAACGTCCTGACTTTC
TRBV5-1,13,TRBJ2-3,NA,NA,CASSFGAADTQYF,TGCGCCAGCAGCTTCGGGGCCGCGGATACGCAGTATTTT
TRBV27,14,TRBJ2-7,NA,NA,CASSFTPRAYEQYF,TGTGCCAGCAGTTTCACCCCCAGAGCCTACGAGCAGTACTTC
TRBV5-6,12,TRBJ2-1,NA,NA,CASSFQVNEQFF,TGTGCCAGCAGCTTTCAGGTGAATGAGCAGTTCTTC
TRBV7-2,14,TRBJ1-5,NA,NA,CASSLNRANQPQHF,TGTGCCAGCAGCCTGAACAGGGCAAATCAGCCCCAGCATTTT
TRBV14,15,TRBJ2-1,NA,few,CASSQGRGHYNEQFF,TGTGCCAGCAGCCAAGGCAGGGGCCACTACAATGAGCAGTTCTTC
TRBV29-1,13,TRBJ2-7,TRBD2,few,CSVSTSGSYEQYF,TGCAGCGTCTCCACTAGCGGGAGCTACGAGCAGTACTTC
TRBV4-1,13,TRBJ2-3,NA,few,CASSQAGTDTQYF,TGCGCCAGCAGCCAGGCCGGAACAGATACGCAGTATTTT
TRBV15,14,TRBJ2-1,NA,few,CATSTGLDDNEQFF,TGTGCCACCAGCACGGGACTGGATGACAATGAGCAGTTCTTC
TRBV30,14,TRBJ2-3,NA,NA,CAWSPWYGTDTQYF,TGTGCCTGGAGTCCCTGGTACGGCACAGATACGCAGTATTTT
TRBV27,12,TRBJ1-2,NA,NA,CASSRGNYGYTF,TGTGCCAGCAGCCGGGGGAACTATGGCTACACCTTC
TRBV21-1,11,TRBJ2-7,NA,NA,CASSTGYEQYF,TGTGCCAGCAGCACGGGGTACGAGCAGTACTTC
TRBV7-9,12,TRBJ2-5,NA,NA,CASSSNQETQYF,TGTGCCAGCAGCTCGAACCAAGAGACCCAGTACTTC
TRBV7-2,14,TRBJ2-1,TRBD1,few,CASSRDRGDNEQFF,TGTGCCAGCTCTCGGGACAGAGGTGACAATGAGCAGTTCTTC
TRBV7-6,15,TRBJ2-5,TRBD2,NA,CASSLGGTNQETQYF,TGTGCCAGCAGCTTGGGGGGGACTAATCAAGAGACCCAGTACTTC
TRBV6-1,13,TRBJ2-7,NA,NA,CASRRLGGPEQYF,TGTGCCAGCAGACGCCTTGGGGGGCCGGAGCAGTACTTC
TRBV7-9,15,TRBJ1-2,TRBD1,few,CASSLVDRVGGGYTF,TGTGCCAGCAGCTTAGTGGACAGGGTAGGAGGAGGCTACACCTTC
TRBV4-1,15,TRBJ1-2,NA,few,CASSPMRGEGYGYTF,TGCGCCAGCAGCCCCATGAGGGGGGAAGGCTATGGCTACACCTTC
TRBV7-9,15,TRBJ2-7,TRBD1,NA,CASSRGQAASYEQYF,TGTGCCAGCAGCCGGGGACAGGCAGCCTCCTACGAGCAGTACTTC
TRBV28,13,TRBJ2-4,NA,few,CASWNLAKNIQYF,TGTGCCAGCTGGAATTTAGCCAAAAACATTCAGTACTTC
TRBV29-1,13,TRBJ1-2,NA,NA,CSVDLVGNYGYTF,TGCAGCGTTGATCTGGTCGGGAACTATGGCTACACCTTC
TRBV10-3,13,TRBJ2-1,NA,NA,CAISGTIDNEQFF,TGTGCCATCAGCGGGACAATCGACAATGAGCAGTTCTTC
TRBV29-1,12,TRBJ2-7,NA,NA,CSATQPGNEQYF,TGCAGCGCAACCCAGCCAGGGAACGAGCAGTACTTC
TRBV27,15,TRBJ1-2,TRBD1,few,CASSLLSQGALGYTF,TGTGCCAGCAGTTTATTAAGCCAGGGGGCGTTAGGCTACACCTTC
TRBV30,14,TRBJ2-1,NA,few,CAWSVSLALNEQFF,TGTGCCTGGAGTGTTAGCCTAGCGCTCAATGAGCAGTTCTTC
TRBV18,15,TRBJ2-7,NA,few,CASSPPRDSVHEQYF,TGTGCCAGCTCACCACCGCGGGACAGTGTCCACGAGCAGTACTTC
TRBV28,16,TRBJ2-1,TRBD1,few,CASSVAGTGESNEQFF,TGTGCCAGCAGTGTCGCCGGGACAGGGGAGTCCAATGAGCAGTTCTTC
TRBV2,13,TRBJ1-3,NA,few,CASTIAGGNTIYF,TGTGCCAGCACAATCGCAGGAGGAAACACCATATATTTT
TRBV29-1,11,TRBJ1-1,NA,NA,CSVTVNTEAFF,TGCAGCGTGACGGTGAACACTGAAGCTTTCTTT
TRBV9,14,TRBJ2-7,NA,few,CASSVGLGTYEQYF,TGTGCCAGCAGCGTAGGGCTGGGAACCTACGAGCAGTACTTC
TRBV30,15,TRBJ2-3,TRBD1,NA,CASGRGTGLTDTQYF,TGTGCCTCCGGGCGCGGGACAGGGTTGACAGATACGCAGTATTTT
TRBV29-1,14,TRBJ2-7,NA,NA,CSVERGLTGDEQYF,TGCAGCGTTGAACGGGGCCTAACTGGCGACGAGCAGTACTTC
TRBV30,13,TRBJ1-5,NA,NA,CAWTMGGSQPQHF,TGTGCCTGGACCATGGGGGGAAGTCAGCCCCAGCATTTT
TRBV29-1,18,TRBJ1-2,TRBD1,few,CSVGAYGTRGRSNYGYTF,TGCAGCGTTGGAGCATACGGTACGAGGGGGCGAAGTAACTATGGCTACACCTTC
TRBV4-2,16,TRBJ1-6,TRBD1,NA,CASSQVSVGGFSPLHF,TGTGCCAGCAGCCAGGTCTCCGTAGGGGGCTTTTCACCCCTCCACTTT
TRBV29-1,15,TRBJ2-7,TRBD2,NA,CSVGPGGSSPGEQYF,TGCAGCGTTGGCCCGGGGGGGTCTTCGCCTGGAGAGCAGTACTTC
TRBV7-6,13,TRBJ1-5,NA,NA,CASSSQSNQPQHF,TGTGCCAGCAGCTCGCAGAGCAATCAGCCCCAGCATTTT
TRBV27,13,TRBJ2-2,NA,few,CASSAREAGELFF,TGTGCCAGCAGTGCCAGGGAAGCCGGGGAGCTGTTTTTT
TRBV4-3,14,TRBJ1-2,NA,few,CASSQEGLNYGYTF,TGCGCCAGCAGCCAAGAGGGGTTGAACTATGGCTACACCTTC
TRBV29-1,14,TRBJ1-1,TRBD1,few,CSVDKQGAGTEAFF,TGCAGCGTGGACAAACAGGGGGCTGGCACTGAAGCTTTCTTT
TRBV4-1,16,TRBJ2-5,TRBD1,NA,CASSQGSQGAWETQYF,TGCGCCAGCAGCCAAGGGTCCCAGGGGGCTTGGGAGACCCAGTACTTC
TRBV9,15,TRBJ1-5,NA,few,CASSPAAGGNQPQHF,TGTGCCAGCAGCCCCGCAGCAGGGGGCAATCAGCCCCAGCATTTT
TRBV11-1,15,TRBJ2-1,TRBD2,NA,CASSFTSGGYNEQFF,TGTGCCAGCAGCTTTACTAGCGGAGGTTACAATGAGCAGTTCTTC
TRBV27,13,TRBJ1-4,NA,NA,CASSSRQNEKLFF,TGTGCCAGCAGTTCGAGACAGAATGAAAAACTGTTTTTT
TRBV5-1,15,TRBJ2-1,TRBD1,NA,CASSLGQGAMYEQFF,TGCGCCAGCAGCTTGGGACAGGGGGCGATGTATGAGCAGTTCTTC
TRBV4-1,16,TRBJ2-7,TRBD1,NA,CASSQDRDRDPYEQYF,TGCGCCAGCAGCCAAGACCGGGACAGGGATCCCTACGAGCAGTACTTC
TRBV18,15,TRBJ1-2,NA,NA,CASSSGFGANYGYTF,TGTGCCAGCTCATCTGGGTTTGGGGCTAACTATGGCTACACCTTC
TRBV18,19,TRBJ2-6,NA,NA,CASSPPGTVVVSGANVLTF,TGTGCCAGCTCACCACCCGGGACGGTGGTAGTCTCTGGGGCCAACGTCCTGACTTTC